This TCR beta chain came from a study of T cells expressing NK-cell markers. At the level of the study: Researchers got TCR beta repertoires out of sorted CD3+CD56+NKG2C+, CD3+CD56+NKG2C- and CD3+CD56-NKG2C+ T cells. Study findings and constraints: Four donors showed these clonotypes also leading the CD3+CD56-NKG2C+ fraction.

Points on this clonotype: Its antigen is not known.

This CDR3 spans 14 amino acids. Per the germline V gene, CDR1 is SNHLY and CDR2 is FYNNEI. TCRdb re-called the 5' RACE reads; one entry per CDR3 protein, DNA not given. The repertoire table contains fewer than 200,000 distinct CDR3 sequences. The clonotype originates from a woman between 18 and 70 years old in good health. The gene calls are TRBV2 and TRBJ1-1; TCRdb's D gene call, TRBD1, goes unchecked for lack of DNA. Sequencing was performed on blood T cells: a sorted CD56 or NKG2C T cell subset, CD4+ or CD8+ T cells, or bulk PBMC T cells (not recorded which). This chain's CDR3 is CASILGGANTEAFF.